These 20 T cell receptor beta chains share one sample of origin, sequenced in a study of T cell responses to AZD1222 COVID-19 vaccine. Libraries were prepared by immunoSEQ multiplex PCR; TCRdb keeps only in-frame clonotypes and omits some of them. Here the sample spans 110,000 to 150,000 clones, about 92% being singletons. The sample was peripheral blood, taken on day 0 of MenACWY control vaccination. The source is an adult in good health.

The chain is built from TRBV7-8 and TRBJ2-3; 7 bases line up with TRBD1. The V gene end was trimmed by 1 base and the J gene end by 2 bases; junction bases not matched to a gene: 3. The CDR3 has 15 residues. CDR1 is SGHVS, CDR2 FQNEAQ, per germline. The DNA of the CDR3 is TGTGCCAGCAGCTTAGGAGACAGGGTCACAGATACGCAGTATTTT. It yields the protein CASSLGDRVTDTQYF. Together with reference TRBV7-8 and TRBJ2-3, the CDR3 gives the full variable domain: GAGVSQSPRYKVAKRGQDVALRCDPISGHVSLFWYQQALGQGPEFLTYFQNEAQLDKSGLPSDRFFAERPEGSVSTLKIQRTQQEDSAVYLCASSLGDRVTDTQYFGPGTRLTVL.

The gene calls are TRBV3-1 (or the pseudogene TRBV3-2) and TRBJ1-5; TRBD1 aligns across 8 bases. The CDR3 has 17 amino acids. V shed 5 bases and J 2 bases; nucleotides not matched to a gene: 11. CDR1 and CDR2 (germline): LGHDT, YNNKEL (reference sequence). As DNA, the CDR3 is TGTGCCAGCAGCGCGGACAGGGACGGGGTTGGCAATCAGCCCCAGCATTTT. The encoded protein is CASSADRDGVGNQPQHF.

This clone occurred once. This chain links TRBV7-2 with TRBJ1-3; D gene uncertain. The CDR3 is made up of 14 amino acids. V was cut by 3 bases and J by 2 bases, with 8 bases left in between. CDR1 is SGHTA, CDR2 FQGNSA, per germline. The CDR3 nucleotides read TGTGCCAGCAGCTTTGGAGAGACTGGAAACACCATATATTTT. Encoded protein: CASSFGETGNTIYF. The whole variable domain, filled in from reference TRBV7-2 and TRBJ1-3, reads GAGVSQSPSNKVTEKGKDVELRCDPISGHTALYWYRQSLGQGLEFLIYFQGNSAPDKSGLPSDRFSAERTGGSVSTLTIQRTQQEDSAVYLCASSFGETGNTIYFGEGSWLTVV.

V usage is TRBV19 and J usage is TRBJ1-2, with 7 bases that match TRBD1. The trim removed 8 bases at V and 4 bases at J, leaving 4 bases unmatched. The length of the CDR3 is 12 residues. The germline V gene encodes CDR1 LNHDA and CDR2 SQIVND (reference sequence). This CDR3 is CASQGDRYGYTF. CDR3 in DNA: TGTGCCAGTCAGGGGGATCGCTATGGCTACACCTTC.

The rearrangement links TRBV19 to TRBJ2-7, with TRBD1 identical over 11 bases. The CDR3 has 14 residues. Germline V gene sequence: CDR1 LNHDA, CDR2 SQIVND (reference sequence). Unmatched junction bases numbered 9, after V lost 6 bases and J lost 8 bases. CDR3 residues: CASRQTGQGVKQYF. CDR3 DNA: TGTGCCAGTAGACAGACGGGACAGGGGGTTAAGCAGTACTTC.

The V call is TRBV28, the J call TRBJ1-1; D may be TRBD1 (5 bases). Trimming left V 2 bases short and J 5 bases short, with 9 bases between. This CDR3 spans 13 amino acids. Germline values: CDR1 MDHEN, CDR2 SYDVKM. CDR3 bases: TGTGCCAGCAGTTTAAAGGGACGGACTGAAGCTTTCTTT. The encoded protein is CASSLKGRTEAFF.

The gene calls are TRBV5-1 and TRBJ2-1; a weak D match, TRBD2 (5 bases). Trimming removed 7 bases at V and 6 bases at J, with 20 bases between. In germline, CDR1 is SGHRS, CDR2 YFSETQ. This CDR3 comprises 15 residues. The CDR3 bases are TGCGCCAGCGGCAACCGGGGTGGCCTCGGCAATGAGCAGTTCTTC. It codes for CASGNRGGLGNEQFF.

V gene TRBV3-1 (or the pseudogene TRBV3-2) combines with J gene TRBJ1-1, with D perhaps TRBD1 (6 bases). Germline lookup yields CDR1 LGHDT and CDR2 YNNKEL (reference sequence). This CDR3 spans 15 amino acids. V was pared by 7 bases and J by 10 bases, with 25 bases between. The CDR3 nucleotides are TGTGCCAGCACCATCAAAGGGGGACAAGGGGCGCCAGCTTTCTTT. It is translated as CASTIKGGQGAPAFF.

This clone was detected only once. The gene calls are TRBV29-1 and TRBJ2-2; D possibly matches TRBD1 or TRBD2 (7 bases each). The V gene lost 4 bases and the J gene lost 7 bases, with 16 bases spanning the gap. The V gene's germline CDR1 is SQVTM and CDR2 ANQGSEA. This CDR3 is 14 amino acids long. The CDR3 DNA reads TGCAGCGTTGGAGAGACAGGGAGGGTCGGGGAGCTGTTTTTT. This gives the protein CSVGETGRVGELFF.

This chain connects TRBV5-1 to TRBJ2-3; 8 bases match TRBD2. Germline assignment: CDR1 SGHRS and CDR2 YFSETQ. The CDR3 loop spans 16 amino acids. With 2 bases clipped from V and 3 bases from J, the junction kept 8 bases outside the gene matches. This chain's CDR3 is CASSLRAGGGTDTQYF. Written as DNA, the CDR3 is TGCGCCAGCAGCTTAAGGGCGGGAGGAGGGACAGATACGCAGTATTTT. Looking up the rest from reference TRBV5-1 and TRBJ2-3 gives the full variable domain: KAGVTQTPRYLIKTRGQQVTLSCSPISGHRSVSWYQQTPGQGLQFLFEYFSETQRNKGNFPGRFSGRQFSNSRSEMNVSTLELGDSALYLCASSLRAGGGTDTQYFGPGTRLTVL.

This rearrangement joins TRBV5-4 to TRBJ1-1, with unresolved D. The CDR3 covers 15 residues. Trimming cost V 0 bases and J 3 bases, with 12 bases left between them. In germline, CDR1 is SGHNT, CDR2 YYREEE (reference sequence). The CDR3 DNA sequence: TGTGCCAGCAGCTTGGCCCAGACTGGCCACACTGAAGCTTTCTTT. Translating gives CASSLAQTGHTEAFF.

This chain links TRBV7-8 with TRBJ2-2, with 8 bases fitting TRBD2. This CDR3 comprises 13 residues. The germline CDR1 and CDR2 sequences are SGHVS and FQNEAQ. Germline trimming cut 5 bases from V and 7 bases from J; bases unmatched to any gene: 3. This CDR3 is CASSRTSSGELFF. The CDR3 nucleotides read TGTGCCAGCAGCCGGACTAGCAGCGGGGAGCTGTTTTTT.

As for this clone: Additional DNA sequences in this sample encode the identical CDR3. The gene calls are TRBV5-1 and TRBJ2-2, with a tentative D call TRBD1 (6 bases). V lost 0 bases, J lost 4 bases, and 10 bases lay in between. CDR1 and CDR2 from the germline V gene are SGHRS and YFSETQ. The CDR3 is 15 amino acids. The CDR3 here is CASSLDRVGTGELFF. The CDR3 region has the DNA TGCGCCAGCAGCTTGGACAGGGTTGGCACCGGGGAGCTGTTTTTT.

V usage is TRBV7-2 and J usage is TRBJ2-4, with TRBD1 matching over 10 bases. The CDR3 contains 15 residues. The J segment lost 1 base and the V segment lost 6 bases, leaving 3 bases of the junction unmatched. Germline lookup yields CDR1 SGHTA and CDR2 FQGNSA. CDR3 nucleotides: TGTGCCAGCAGTGAGACAGGGGGCGCCAAAAACATTCAGTACTTC. It translates to CASSETGGAKNIQYF.

V gene TRBV27 combines with J gene TRBJ1-2; 7 positions match TRBD1. The CDR3 contains 14 residues. Germline V gives CDR1 MNHEY, CDR2 SMNVEV (reference sequence). V trimming: 6 bases; J trimming: 4 bases; junction bases outside the gene matches: 8. CDR3 loop: CASRPGWDSYGYTF. For the CDR3, the DNA is TGTGCCAGCAGGCCGGGATGGGACAGCTATGGCTACACCTTC.

The V gene is TRBV3-1 (or the pseudogene TRBV3-2), the J gene TRBJ1-2; D not certain. Looked up from germline, CDR1 is LGHDT and CDR2 is YNNKEL (reference sequence). Trimming cost V 0 bases and J 2 bases, with 10 bases left between them. CDR3 length equals 15 residues. DNA of the CDR3: TGTGCCAGCAGCCAAGATCTTGAAGCAAACTATGGCTACACCTTC. This codes for CASSQDLEANYGYTF.

V gene TRBV7-2 combines with J gene TRBJ1-2; D gene ambiguous. The germline V and J ends were trimmed by 1 base and 0 bases, with 3 bases remaining between them. From germline, CDR1 is SGHTA and CDR2 FQGNSA. This CDR3 is built from 13 residues. CDR3 nucleotides: TGTGCCAGCAGCTTAGGGGCTAACTATGGCTACACCTTC. This sequence encodes CASSLGANYGYTF.

This clone showed up just a few times. V usage is TRBV2 and J usage is TRBJ2-1; possibly TRBD1 for D (6 bases). CDR3 length: 14 residues. V shed 5 bases and J shed 3 bases, with 11 bases lying between them. Germline lookup yields CDR1 SNHLY and CDR2 FYNNEI. CDR3 region: CASSLTGFYNEQFF. The CDR3 DNA sequence: TGTGCCAGCAGTCTTACAGGGTTCTACAATGAGCAGTTCTTC. Full variable domain (outside the CDR3, taken from reference TRBV2 and TRBJ2-1): EPEVTQTPSHQVTQMGQEVILRCVPISNHLYFYWYRQILGQKVEFLVSFYNNEISEKSEIFDDQFSVERPDGSNFTLKIRSTKLEDSAMYFCASSLTGFYNEQFFGPGTRLTVL.

The chain joins TRBV4-3 to TRBJ1-3; D remains ambiguous. Germline V CDR1 and CDR2: LGHNA, YSLEER. CDR3 length: 15 amino acids. Trimming took off 0 bases at V and 4 bases at J, with 10 bases between the two ends. CDR3 protein: CASSQDPGEGNTIYF. In DNA, the CDR3 is TGCGCCAGCAGCCAAGATCCCGGGGAGGGAAACACCATATATTTT.

This sequence joins TRBV24-1 and TRBJ2-1; TRBD1 or TRBD2 may be the D gene (5 bases each). Per the germline V gene, CDR1 is KGHDR and CDR2 is SFDVKD. Trimming took off 3 bases at V and 8 bases at J, with 13 bases between the two ends. This CDR3 contains 14 residues. CDR3 DNA sequence: TGTGCCACCAGTGATCTCGAACCGGGGCATGAGCAGTTCTTC. Translation gives CATSDLEPGHEQFF.